This record concerns one T cell receptor (beta chain) sequence. Its antigen is unknown. The PCR used 60 Vbeta and 13 Jbeta primers. Here immunoSEQ multiplex PCR was the method, and the copy in TCRdb shows in-frame clones only, minus some. Among about 260,000 clones, approximately 84% were seen once, and the ten largest hold approximately 2%. These data come from a study of cytomegalovirus exposure and HLA in healthy donors. Whole-study findings and limits: With later analysis, a missense DCLRE1C variant became linked to TCR beta V- and J-gene trimming. For most TCR beta V segments, an earlier analysis put the productive rate at about 90% or about 30% of the time.

The receptor comes from a woman in her 40s in good health and CMV-seropositive. Sequenced input: PBMCs.

The CDR3 bases are TGTGCCAGCAGTGACTCTGGGGGACAGGGTTACGAGCAGTACTTC. This sequence encodes CASSDSGGQGYEQYF. The chain uses TRBV6-4 and TRBJ2-7; 9 positions match TRBD1. The CDR3 totals 15 residues. The ends lost 0 bases at V and 4 bases at J; junction bases unmatched: 4. CDR1 MRHNA and CDR2 SNTAGT come from the germline V gene.